The source of this T cell receptor (beta chain) is a study of blood T cell repertoires in COVID-19. Study in general: Samples came from the United States, Italy and Spain, spanning acute and convalescent COVID-19.

Authors' methods: Reference gene primer amplification yielded estimated nucleated cell counts. Sequencing was performed with immunoSEQ multiplex PCR; in TCRdb, only in-frame clones are kept and a portion is missing. The V and J calls and clone size are taken from that table; D and trimming were inferred from the DNA. The sample contains over 75,000 clones, approximately 84% of which appear only once. Germline V gene sequence: CDR1 MDHEN, CDR2 SYDVKM. With 4 bases removed from V and 10 bases from J, the gap between germline ends came to 26 bases. CDR3 length: 17 residues. The genes are TRBV28 and TRBJ2-1; possible D gene TRBD2, 6 bases. This sequence was found in an older man with acute or convalescent COVID-19. Sequenced material: peripheral blood. The CDR3 reads CASSSPQPGLGTREQFF. DNA of the CDR3: TGTGCCAGCAGTTCTCCTCAACCGGGACTTGGGACTCGCGAGCAGTTCTTC.